Listed here are 17 T cell receptor beta chains from one sample, sequenced in a study of regulatory T cells in long-lasting Graves disease (dated by TCRdb to 2020 to 2023). The receptor library was made with multiplex PCR. Sequencing was carried out with an Illumina HiSeq 4000. To build TCR beta libraries, CDR3 regions were amplified by Arm-PCR using iRepertoire HTBI primers. The public reads were quality trimmed at Q25 with fastp and then assembled into clones with MiXCR by TCRdb, keeping productive beta chains. All rows with the same CDR3 protein become a single entry with the most common DNA and genes. This sample holds hundreds of thousands of distinct CDR3 sequences; less than 20% were observed only once. The ten largest account for 15% to 20% of the sample. The time point tag for this specimen amounts to: newly diagnosed GD, antithyroid drugs for less than 3 months. RNA was extracted from PBMCs in TRIzol for both TCR sequencing and RNA sequencing.

The same data also went into a second study, on T cells in Graves' hyperthyroidism and ophthalmopathy.

The material sequenced was peripheral blood mononuclear cells (PBMCs), taken at new diagnosis, from a patient treated with antithyroid drugs. The receptor source for this set is a woman aged 25-40 years with Graves disease. Donor details come from another sample of the same person, matched by shared clones.

This clonotype came up a few times. The CDR3 protein is CATSRDWQGLTSGDNEQFF. The CDR3 DNA reads TGTGCCACCAGCAGAGATTGGCAGGGCCTGACTAGCGGAGACAATGAGCAGTTCTTC. The chain is built from TRBV15 and TRBJ2-1; 9 bases map to TRBD2. Losses at the gene ends were 0 bases for V and 5 bases for J; bases not matched to a gene: 14. The CDR3 covers 19 residues. Germline CDR1 and CDR2: LNHNV and YYDKDF (reference sequence).

A note on this clonotype: Given a much more abundant clone one base away, this may be a read error. CDR3 in amino acids: CASRPAGRSGNTIYF. As DNA, the CDR3 is TGTGCCAGCCGTCCGGCAGGGCGTTCAGGAAACACCATATATTTT. The chain couples TRBV28 to TRBJ1-3, with D perhaps matching TRBD1 (5 bases). Germline V gene lookup returns CDR1 MDHEN and CDR2 SYDVKM. Trimming took off 8 bases at V and 4 bases at J, with 18 bases between the two ends. There are 15 residues in the CDR3. Looking up the rest from reference TRBV28 and TRBJ1-3 gives the full variable domain: DVKVTQSSRYLVKRTGEKVFLECVQDMDHENMFWYRQDPGLGLRLIYFSYDVKMKEKGDIPEGYSVSREKKERFSLILESASTNQTSMYLCASRPAGRSGNTIYFGEGSWLTVV.

This chain joins TRBV18 and TRBJ1-6, with TRBD1 identical over 7 bases. J lost 10 bases, V lost 4 bases, and 7 bases had no gene match. CDR3 length: 14 amino acids. CDR1 is KGHSH and CDR2 is LQKENI in the germline V gene. CDR3 nucleotide sequence: TGTGCCAGCTCACAGGACAGGAAAGGGTCACCCCTCCACTTT. Translation gives CASSQDRKGSPLHF.

The chain employs TRBV6-1 and TRBJ2-7; D is unresolved. The V and J ends lost 6 bases and 0 bases respectively, with 12 bases between them. Germline V CDR1 and CDR2: MNHNS, SASEGT. The CDR3 has 14 residues. CDR3 nucleotide sequence: TGTGCCAGCAGAGAGACATGGAGCTCCTACGAGCAGTACTTC. Protein sequence: CASRETWSSYEQYF.

V gene TRBV5-8 combines with J gene TRBJ2-6, with D unresolved. The length of the CDR3 is 14 residues. V was shortened by 2 bases and J by 2 bases, with 5 bases between the two germline ends. The germline CDR1 and CDR2 sequences are SGHTS and YDEGEE. CDR3 amino acids: CASSFPTGANVLTF. DNA for the CDR3: TGTGCCAGCAGCTTCCCAACTGGGGCCAACGTCCTGACTTTC.

Concerning this clonotype: A much larger clone differs from this one at a single base, so this may be a read error. As the CDR3 is not closed by the conserved phenylalanine or tryptophan, this likely results from a read error. The chain has TRBV29-1 and TRBJ1-1; D is uncertain. Germline V gives CDR1 SQVTM, CDR2 ANQGSEA. The V and J ends lost 3 bases and 1 base respectively, with 6 bases between them. The CDR3 spans 12 residues. The CDR3 region has the DNA TGCAGCGTTGAGCGTAGGAACACTGAAGCTTTCCTT. Its protein product is CSVERRNTEAFL.

The V call is TRBV6-1, the J call TRBJ2-3, with a tentative D call TRBD2 (5 bases). The germline CDR1 and CDR2 sequences are MNHNS and SASEGT. CDR3 length: 14 residues. The V end lost 8 bases, the J end lost 2 bases, and 14 bases lay between the germline ends. The CDR3 DNA reads TGTGCCAGCCGAGGGCCTCGGGTCACAGATACGCAGTATTTT. Its protein is CASRGPRVTDTQYF.

This clonotype has a handful of counts. The rearrangement uses TRBV5-1 and TRBJ1-1, with 10 positions matching TRBD1. The CDR3 consists of 15 residues. From germline, CDR1 is SGHRS and CDR2 YFSETQ. The ends lost 1 base at V and 5 bases at J; junction bases unmatched: 5. CDR3 region: CASSLRQGAGTEAFF. DNA of the CDR3: TGCGCCAGCAGCTTGAGACAGGGGGCTGGGACTGAAGCTTTCTTT.

The table lists this clonotype with many counts. This sequence joins TRBV6-5 and TRBJ1-1; D is perhaps TRBD1 (5 bases). CDR1 and CDR2 from the germline V gene are MNHEY and SVGAGI. This CDR3 has 14 residues. V was trimmed by 2 bases and J by 6 bases, leaving 13 bases between them. In DNA form, the CDR3 reads TGTGCCAGCAGTTACGGGACCGCCCTGGCTGAAGCTTTCTTT. This codes for CASSYGTALAEAFF.

The V gene is TRBV12-3 or TRBV12-4, the J gene TRBJ1-3; D is unresolved. CDR3 length equals 13 residues. Trimming left V 3 bases short and J 0 bases short, with 3 bases between. Here the CDR3 DNA reads TGTGCCAGCAGTTTCCACTCTGGAAACACCATATATTTT. It codes for CASSFHSGNTIYF.

This clonotype was detected ten times or more. The chain uses TRBV2 and TRBJ1-5, with D uncertain. The V and J ends lost 3 bases and 0 bases respectively, with 9 bases between them. The CDR3 totals 15 residues. Germline V gene lookup returns CDR1 SNHLY and CDR2 FYNNEI. CDR3 loop: CASSDGGYSNQPQHF. Here the CDR3 DNA reads TGTGCCAGCAGTGACGGCGGTTATAGCAATCAGCCCCAGCATTTT.

This clonotype was detected many times. V and J are TRBV2 and TRBJ1-6; no reliable D call. Per germline, CDR1 SNHLY and CDR2 FYNNEI. The CDR3 has 11 amino acids. V lost 3 bases and J lost 14, with 8 bases in between. CDR3 in amino acids: CASSDYGTLHF. Written as DNA, the CDR3 is TGTGCCAGCAGTGATTACGGCACCCTCCACTTT. Complete variable domain (other parts from reference TRBV2 and TRBJ1-6): EPEVTQTPSHQVTQMGQEVILRCVPISNHLYFYWYRQILGQKVEFLVSFYNNEISEKSEIFDDQFSVERPDGSNFTLKIRSTKLEDSAMYFCASSDYGTLHFGNGTRLTVT.

This clonotype was seen more than once but under ten times. The V gene is TRBV18, the J gene TRBJ2-3, with a tentative D call TRBD2 (5 bases). The CDR3 covers 14 residues. The germline V gene encodes CDR1 KGHSH and CDR2 LQKENI. Between the trimmed V and J ends, which lost 2 bases and 2 bases, there was a span of 8 bases. The CDR3 here is CASSPTADTDTQYF. DNA of the CDR3: TGTGCCAGCTCACCAACAGCGGACACAGATACGCAGTATTTT.

This clonotype was observed many times. The chain uses TRBV6-1 and TRBJ1-1; tentative D call: TRBD1 (5 bases). Germline CDR1 and CDR2: MNHNS and SASEGT. This CDR3 is built from 12 residues. The ends were cut back, 8 bases at V and 1 base at J, with 8 bases in the middle. In DNA form, the CDR3 reads TGTGCCAGCGACAGACCGAACACTGAAGCTTTCTTT. Translating it yields CASDRPNTEAFF.

This clonotype was picked up many times. V and J are TRBV3-1 and TRBJ1-1; D remains unclear. Trimming took off 0 bases at V and 0 bases at J, with 8 bases between the two ends. Germline V CDR1 and CDR2: LGHDT, YNNKEL (reference sequence). This CDR3 contains 15 residues. CDR3 amino acids: CASSQEREVNTEAFF. For the CDR3, the DNA is TGTGCCAGCAGCCAAGAAAGGGAAGTGAACACTGAAGCTTTCTTT.

The table lists this clonotype with a few counts. The J gene is TRBJ1-6, the V gene TRBV3-1; D unclear. The CDR3 is made up of 15 amino acids. Germline V CDR1 and CDR2: LGHDT, YNNKEL (reference sequence). The V end lost 2 bases, the J end lost 6 bases, and 11 bases lay between the germline ends. CDR3 coding DNA: TGTGCCAGCAGCCAACTTGCAGGCCCTAATTCACCCCTCCACTTT. Protein: CASSQLAGPNSPLHF. Using reference TRBV3-1 and TRBJ1-6 for the parts outside the CDR3, the full variable domain is DTAVSQTPKYLVTQMGNDKSIKCEQNLGHDTMYWYKQDSKKFLKIMFSYNNKELIINETVPNRFSPKSPDKAHLNLHINSLELGDSAVYFCASSQLAGPNSPLHFGNGTRLTVT.

This clonotype came up many times. This chain uses TRBV11-2 with TRBJ2-7, with TRBD2 matching 11 bases. The V and J ends lost 1 base and 0 bases, in that order; junction bases with no gene match: 5. Per germline, CDR1 SGHAT and CDR2 FQNNGV. The CDR3 is 17 amino acids. CDR3 region: CASSLVTSGSVSYEQYF. CDR3 in DNA: TGTGCCAGCAGCTTAGTCACTAGCGGGAGTGTCTCCTACGAGCAGTACTTC.